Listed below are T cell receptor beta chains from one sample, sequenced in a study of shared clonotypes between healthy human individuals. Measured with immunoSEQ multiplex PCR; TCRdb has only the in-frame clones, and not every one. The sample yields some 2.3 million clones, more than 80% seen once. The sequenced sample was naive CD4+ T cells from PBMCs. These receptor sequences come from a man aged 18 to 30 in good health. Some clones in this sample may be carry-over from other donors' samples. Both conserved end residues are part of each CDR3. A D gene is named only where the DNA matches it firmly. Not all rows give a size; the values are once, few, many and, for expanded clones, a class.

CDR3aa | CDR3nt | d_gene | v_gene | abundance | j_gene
CASTKTGGNEQYF | TGTGCCAGCACCAAAACCGGGGGGAACGAGCAGTACTTC | TRBD2 | TRBV5-4 | NA | TRBJ2-7
CASSFSYGGGETQYF | TGTGCCAGCAGCTTTTCCTATGGGGGTGGGGAGACCCAGTACTTC | NA | TRBV5-4 | NA | TRBJ2-5
CASSAHTLAIDNEQFF | TGTGCCAGCAGTGCACACACACTAGCGATCGACAATGAGCAGTTCTTC | TRBD2 | TRBV25-1 | NA | TRBJ2-1
CARQGGTSYEQYF | TGTGCCAGGCAGGGGGGAACCTCCTACGAGCAGTACTTC | NA | TRBV6-5 | NA | TRBJ2-7
CASSESGVGNIQYF | TGTGCCAGCAGTGAATCTGGGGTTGGGAACATTCAGTACTTC | NA | TRBV6-1 | once | TRBJ2-4
CASSQGGPGKLFF | TGTGCCAGCAGTCAGGGGGGACCCGGAAAACTGTTTTTT | TRBD1 | TRBV6-6 | NA | TRBJ1-4
CASRGAGLAEYNEQFF | TGTGCCAGCAGGGGGGCCGGACTAGCGGAGTACAATGAGCAGTTCTTC | TRBD2 | TRBV28 | NA | TRBJ2-1
CASSYWGRANTEAFF | TGTGCCAGCAGTTACTGGGGCAGGGCGAACACTGAAGCTTTCTTT | NA | TRBV6-5 | NA | TRBJ1-1
CASSGQGVRPQHF | TGTGCCAGTAGTGGACAGGGTGTTAGGCCCCAGCATTTT | TRBD1 | TRBV19 | NA | TRBJ1-5
CASSLDPPLAGTDTQYF | TGCGCCAGCAGCTTGGATCCCCCGCTAGCGGGAACAGATACGCAGTATTTT | TRBD2 | TRBV5-1 | NA | TRBJ2-3
CASSKVDPRSRRPNYEQYF | TGTGCCAGCAGCAAAGTCGATCCACGGAGCCGGAGGCCCAACTACGAGCAGTACTTC | NA | TRBV21-1 | NA | TRBJ2-7
CASSPPPGTDGYTF | TGTGCCAGCAGTCCCCCGCCGGGGACCGATGGCTACACCTTC | NA | TRBV28 | NA | TRBJ1-2
CASSLSPTLAFGQFF | TGTGCCAGCAGTTTATCACCCACTCTAGCGTTCGGGCAGTTCTTC | NA | TRBV27 | NA | TRBJ2-1
CASRPGSGSSSTDTQYF | TGTGCCAGCAGGCCCGGTAGCGGGTCCTCTAGCACAGATACGCAGTATTTT | TRBD2 | TRBV2 | NA | TRBJ2-3
CASGQGVYEQYF | TGTGCCAGTGGACAGGGAGTGTACGAGCAGTACTTC | TRBD1 | TRBV19 | NA | TRBJ2-7
CASSLMGEQYF | TGCGCCAGCAGCTTAATGGGGGAGCAGTACTTC | NA | TRBV5-1 | NA | TRBJ2-7
CASSVGGRSTDTQYF | TGTGCCAGCAGCGTAGGTGGCAGATCCACAGATACGCAGTATTTT | NA | TRBV9 | NA | TRBJ2-3
CASSPGPPSMNEQFF | TGCGCCAGCAGCCCGGGCCCCCCTTCTATGAATGAGCAGTTCTTC | NA | TRBV5-1 | NA | TRBJ2-1
CASSPSPGTGGFGTNEKLFF | TGTGCCAGCTCACCCTCGCCCGGGACGGGGGGGTTCGGAACTAATGAAAAACTGTTTTTT | NA | TRBV18 | NA | TRBJ1-4
CAISRDGTNEKLFF | TGTGCCATCAGCCGGGACGGTACTAATGAAAAACTGTTTTTT | NA | TRBV10-3 | NA | TRBJ1-4
CASSYSYRVSTGELFF | TGTGCCAGCAGTTACTCCTACAGGGTGAGCACCGGGGAGCTGTTTTTT | NA | TRBV6-6 | NA | TRBJ2-2
CSAWRYYGYTF | TGCAGTGCCTGGAGGTATTATGGCTACACCTTC | NA | TRBV20-1 | NA | TRBJ1-2
CASSLGGGAPNTEAFF | TGTGCCAGCAGCTTAGGAGGGGGAGCCCCTAACACTGAAGCTTTCTTT | NA | TRBV7-9 | NA | TRBJ1-1
CARSPSSGLAGREVTYEQYF | TGTGCCAGAAGCCCATCTTCCGGACTAGCGGGGAGGGAAGTCACCTACGAGCAGTACTTC | TRBD2 | TRBV5-3 | NA | TRBJ2-7
CASSLDNRGRTDTQYF | TGTGCCAGCAGCTTAGACAACAGGGGGCGAACAGATACGCAGTATTTT | TRBD1 | TRBV11-2 | once | TRBJ2-3
CASRGQLYEQYF | TGTGCCAGCAGAGGGCAGCTCTACGAGCAGTACTTC | NA | TRBV28 | NA | TRBJ2-7
CASKGRGRDTDTQYF | TGCGCCAGCAAAGGTCGGGGGAGGGACACAGATACGCAGTATTTT | TRBD2 | TRBV5-1 | once | TRBJ2-3
CASSQDGGTGELFF | TGTGCCAGCAGCCAAGATGGGGGTACCGGGGAGCTGTTTTTT | NA | TRBV4-2 | NA | TRBJ2-2
CASSPLGGSSYNEQFF | TGTGCCAGCAGCCCCCTTGGGGGTAGCTCCTACAATGAGCAGTTCTTC | NA | TRBV7-9 | NA | TRBJ2-1
CASSMGRDSNQPQHF | TGTGCCAGTAGTATGGGAAGGGATAGCAATCAGCCCCAGCATTTT | NA | TRBV19 | few | TRBJ1-5
CASSETSGSGETQYF | TGTGCCAGCAGCGAGACTAGCGGGAGTGGTGAGACCCAGTACTTC | TRBD2 | TRBV9 | NA | TRBJ2-5
CASSDRRTYTEAFF | TGTGCCAGCAGTGATCGAAGGACCTACACTGAAGCTTTCTTT | NA | TRBV2 | NA | TRBJ1-1
CAWMRGTSGNTIYF | TGTGCCTGGATGAGGGGAACCTCTGGAAACACCATATATTTT | NA | TRBV30 | once | TRBJ1-3
CASSPAGSTDTQYF | TGTGCCAGCAGCCCGGCGGGAAGCACAGATACGCAGTATTTT | NA | TRBV4-2 | NA | TRBJ2-3
CSVEGAGASNQETQYF | TGCAGCGTTGAGGGGGCAGGGGCCTCAAATCAAGAGACCCAGTACTTC | NA | TRBV29-1 | NA | TRBJ2-5
CASSPTPTDGYTF | TGTGCCAGCAGCCCGACCCCCACCGACGGCTACACCTTC | NA | TRBV7-3 | NA | TRBJ1-2
CASSSRGQGEQYF | TGTGCCAGCAGTTCACGGGGACAGGGAGAGCAGTACTTC | TRBD1 | TRBV7-9 | NA | TRBJ2-5
CSVDRGRSGSTEAFF | TGCAGCGTGGACAGGGGCCGCTCGGGTTCAACTGAAGCTTTCTTT | TRBD1 | TRBV29-1 | NA | TRBJ1-1
CASSPRGAGSTDTQYF | TGCGCCAGCAGCCCCCGGGGAGCGGGGTCCACAGATACGCAGTATTTT | TRBD2 | TRBV5-1 | NA | TRBJ2-3
CATRGGGIAEQYF | TGTGCCACGAGGGGGGGCGGTATAGCCGAGCAGTACTTC | NA | TRBV28 | NA | TRBJ2-7
CATGDPSRGSYEQYF | TGTGCCACGGGTGATCCCTCGAGGGGTTCCTACGAGCAGTACTTC | NA | TRBV6-1 | NA | TRBJ2-7
CASSAVGQETQYF | TGTGCCAGCTCCGCTGTGGGGCAAGAGACCCAGTACTTC | NA | TRBV28 | few | TRBJ2-5
CASSPTGLDTEAFF | TGTGCCAGCTCACCTACAGGACTGGACACTGAAGCTTTCTTT | NA | TRBV18 | few | TRBJ1-1
CASSRGQGKVTEAFF | TGTGCCAGCAGTAGGGGACAGGGGAAAGTCACTGAAGCTTTCTTT | TRBD1 | TRBV6-5 | NA | TRBJ1-1
CASSLTARSNQPQHF | TGTGCCAGCAGCTTAACGGCTAGGAGCAATCAGCCCCAGCATTTT | NA | TRBV7-2 | NA | TRBJ1-5
CASSLGGTVSYEQYF | TGTGCCAGCAGTTTAGGCGGGACAGTCTCCTACGAGCAGTACTTC | NA | TRBV28 | NA | TRBJ2-7
CASSRDSYEQYF | TGTGCCAGCAGCCGGGACAGCTACGAGCAGTACTTC | TRBD1 | TRBV5-4 | NA | TRBJ2-7
CASSARDRHNSYEQYF | TGTGCCAGCAGCGCAAGGGACAGACACAACTCCTACGAGCAGTACTTC | TRBD1 | TRBV7-9 | once | TRBJ2-7
CATSRGGFTEAFF | TGTGCCACCAGCAGAGGGGGCTTCACTGAAGCTTTCTTT | NA | TRBV15 | few | TRBJ1-1
CARDLTGNYEQYF | TGTGCCAGGGATCTTACAGGGAACTACGAGCAGTACTTC | NA | TRBV21-1 | NA | TRBJ2-7
CSVDTLAYGESEAFF | TGCAGCGTTGACACATTGGCGTACGGGGAGTCTGAAGCTTTCTTT | NA | TRBV29-1 | few | TRBJ1-1
CASSPSEAGGGADTQYF | TGTGCCAGCAGTCCCTCCGAGGCGGGTGGAGGAGCAGATACGCAGTATTTT | NA | TRBV28 | once | TRBJ2-3
CATSRQGLQETQYF | TGTGCCACCTCCCGACAGGGCCTCCAAGAGACCCAGTACTTC | TRBD1 | TRBV6-1 | NA | TRBJ2-5